The clone carrying this T cell receptor (beta chain) was counted once. Antigen: not known. The sample originates from a study of CD8+ T cells in alopecia areata. In the study overall: In an open-label trial, patients got 5 to 10 mg tofacitinib twice daily. Dosing spanned 6 to 18 months on tofacitinib, then 6 months off drug. Findings and caveats of the study: Patients shared TCRs less clearly than mice did, possibly for HLA-related reasons. Besides other cells, scalp samples also yield sequences of resident alphabeta T cells from normal skin.

Sequencing relied on a cDNA template that was reverse transcribed from extracted RNA. Profiling relied on immunoSEQ multiplex PCR, and the TCRdb table lists in-frame clones only, not all of them. The sample lists approximately 54,000 clones; about 96% were seen once. Sequencing used CD8+ T cells sorted from blood, obtained at week 0. The receptor was derived from a human donor with alopecia areata.

CDR3 region: CASSQEGSGTQSTQYF. The CDR3 DNA follows: TGTGCCAGCAGCCAAGAGGGTAGCGGGACACAAAGTACGCAGTATTTT. The chain joins TRBV4-2 to TRBJ2-3; 8 nucleotides line up with TRBD2. Germline CDR1 reads LGHNA; CDR2 reads YNFKEQ. This CDR3 is built from 16 residues. With 0 bases clipped from V and 8 bases from J, the junction kept 10 bases outside the gene matches.